This T cell receptor (beta chain) was recorded in a study of blood T cell repertoires in COVID-19. Overall study: Spain, Italy and the United States supplied samples that represented acute and convalescent COVID-19.

Original processing notes: Reference gene primers were amplified, and this amplification served to estimate nucleated cell counts. Generated by immunoSEQ multiplex PCR, the TCRdb table keeps only in-frame clones and is missing some. The D gene and trimming were derived from the DNA, and the V and J assignments and clone size from that table. The sample carries 130,000 to 150,000 clones, around 85% recorded once. Participants reported their clinical history, and cohort assignment relied on those reports. Donors in Cohort 3 counted as recovered after two negative PCRs, clearance, or symptom resolution. The CDR3 length is 14 residues. V was clipped by 6 bases and J by 1 base; unmatched bases: 5. Germline loops: CDR1 MNHEY, CDR2 SVGAGI.

What was sequenced was PBMCs or T cells enriched from blood (not recorded which). This sequence originates from a man aged 50 or older who had recovered from COVID-19. This chain connects TRBV6-5 to TRBJ1-1, with TRBD1 matching over 7 bases. The CDR3 DNA is TGTGCCAGCAGCGCCGGGACAGCGAACACTGAAGCTTTCTTT. Translated, it gives CASSAGTANTEAFF.